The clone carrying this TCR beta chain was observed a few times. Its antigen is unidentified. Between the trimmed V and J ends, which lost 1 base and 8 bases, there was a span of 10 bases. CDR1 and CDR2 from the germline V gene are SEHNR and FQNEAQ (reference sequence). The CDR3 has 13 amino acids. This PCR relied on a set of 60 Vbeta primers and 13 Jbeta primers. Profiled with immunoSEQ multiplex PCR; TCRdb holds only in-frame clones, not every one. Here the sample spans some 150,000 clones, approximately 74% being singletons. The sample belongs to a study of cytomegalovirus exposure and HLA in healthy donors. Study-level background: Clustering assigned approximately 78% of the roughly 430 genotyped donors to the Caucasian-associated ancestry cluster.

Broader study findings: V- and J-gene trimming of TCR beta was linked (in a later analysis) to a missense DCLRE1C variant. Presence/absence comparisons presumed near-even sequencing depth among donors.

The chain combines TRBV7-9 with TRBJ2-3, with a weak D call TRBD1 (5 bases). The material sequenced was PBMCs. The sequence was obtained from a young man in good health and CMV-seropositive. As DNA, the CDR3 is TGTGCCAGCAGCTTAGTGGGGCAGGGTACGCAGTATTTT. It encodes CASSLVGQGTQYF.